The 9 T cell receptor beta chains given below trace back to one sample, sequenced in a study of regulatory T cells in long-lasting Graves disease. Time point reported: persistent/refractory GD, antithyroid drugs over 5 years with positive TRAb. From PBMCs, RNA was extracted and then used to make the TCR library. CDR3 regions were amplified by Arm-PCR using iRepertoire HTBI primers to build TCR beta libraries. TCRdb ran MiXCR on the multiplex PCR reads and lists one entry per CDR3 protein. The sample holds about 660,000 distinct CDR3 sequences, about 30% seen once. The material was peripheral blood mononuclear cells (PBMCs), obtained when the disease was refractory, from a patient treated with antithyroid drugs. The receptors shown here come from a female donor with Graves disease.

This clonotype was recorded many times. This chain links TRBV12-3 or TRBV12-4 with TRBJ1-4; weak D call: TRBD1 (6 bases). The CDR3 runs to 18 residues. V was clipped by 5 bases and J by 8 bases, with 27 bases between them. CDR3 DNA: TGTGCCAGCAGTCTCCGGTTGTCGGAACAGGGAAGGAAGGAAAAACTGTTTTTT. It specifies CASSLRLSEQGRKEKLFF.

The rearrangement uses TRBV5-1 and TRBJ1-4; 9 bases are a match to TRBD1. V shed 0 bases, J shed 6 bases, and the junction held 9 bases outside the gene matches. The CDR3 is 17 amino acids. The germline gives CDR1 SGHRS, CDR2 YFSETQ. This CDR3 is CASSLGARDRVDEKLFF. DNA for the CDR3: TGCGCCAGCAGCTTGGGGGCCCGGGACAGGGTTGATGAAAAACTGTTTTTT.

Remarks on this clonotype: A much larger clone sits a single nucleotide away, making a read error possible. The CDR3 ends on some other residue instead of the conserved phenylalanine or tryptophan, so this is likely a read error. The chain uses TRBV6-1 and TRBJ1-2; D remains unclear. The CDR3 covers 13 residues. Germline loops: CDR1 MNHNS, CDR2 SASEGT. V dropped 2 bases and J dropped 4 bases, with 8 bases sitting between them. The chain's CDR3 is CASSEITAYGYTL. CDR3 sequence (DNA): TGTGCCAGCAGTGAAATAACGGCCTATGGCTACACCCTC.

The chain couples TRBV6-2 or TRBV6-3 to TRBJ1-1; D remains unclear. V was clipped by 2 bases and J by 0 bases, with 7 bases between them. The CDR3 consists of 14 residues. The germline V gene has CDR1 MNHEY and CDR2 SVGEGT. CDR3 loop: CASSYPSVNTEAFF. The CDR3 nucleotides are TGTGCCAGCAGTTACCCGTCGGTGAACACTGAAGCTTTCTTT.

This clonotype was observed at least ten times. The chain links TRBV2 to TRBJ1-2; a possible D gene is TRBD1 (5 bases). In germline, CDR1 is SNHLY, CDR2 FYNNEI. The CDR3 consists of 13 residues. V lost 6 bases to trimming and J lost 2 bases, with 10 bases between them. The CDR3 here is CASRAKGNYGYTF. Here the CDR3 DNA reads TGTGCCAGCAGGGCTAAGGGGAACTATGGCTACACCTTC. Using reference TRBV2 and TRBJ1-2 for the parts outside the CDR3, the full variable domain is EPEVTQTPSHQVTQMGQEVILRCVPISNHLYFYWYRQILGQKVEFLVSFYNNEISEKSEIFDDQFSVERPDGSNFTLKIRSTKLEDSAMYFCASRAKGNYGYTFGSGTRLTVV.

This clonotype was seen more than once but under ten times. The chain carries TRBV5-1 and TRBJ1-2, with 8 bases identical to TRBD1. The CDR3 is 17 amino acids. V shed 2 bases, J shed 5 bases, and the junction held 14 bases outside the gene matches. Germline V gene data show CDR1 as SGHRS and CDR2 as YFSETQ. The CDR3 sequence is CASSLTGTGSTPYGYTF. As DNA, the CDR3 is TGCGCCAGCAGCTTAACCGGGACAGGCTCGACCCCGTATGGCTACACCTTC.

This clonotype was observed a handful of times. This chain connects TRBV29-1 to TRBJ2-7; D is perhaps TRBD2 (5 bases). Germline V CDR1 and CDR2: SQVTM, ANQGSEA. V lost 4 bases to trimming and J lost 2 bases, with 21 bases between them. The CDR3 is made up of 16 amino acids. For the CDR3, the DNA is TGCAGCGTTGTCTCCTCCCCCGGACTGACTACCTACGAGCAGTACTTC. Its protein is CSVVSSPGLTTYEQYF.

The chain links TRBV30 to TRBJ1-2; possible D gene TRBD1, 6 bases. The V gene lost 8 bases and the J gene lost 0 bases, with 13 bases spanning the gap. This CDR3 has 13 amino acids. Germline-derived CDR1 and CDR2 are GTSNPN and SVGIG (reference sequence). The CDR3 DNA reads as TGTGCCGCCCCCCGACAGGCTAACTATGGCTACACCTTC. This translates into CAAPRQANYGYTF.

This clonotype has only a few counts. The V call is TRBV6-5, the J call TRBJ1-5; 9 bases align to TRBD1. CDR1 is MNHEY and CDR2 is SVGAGI in the germline V gene. The V segment lost 1 base and the J segment 4 bases; nucleotides outside the gene matches: 5. This CDR3 region has 16 residues. The CDR3 spells CASSYFPDRGNQPQHF. The CDR3 nucleotides are TGTGCCAGCAGTTACTTCCCCGACAGGGGGAATCAGCCCCAGCATTTT.